One sample yielded the 8 T cell receptor beta chains listed below, sequenced in a study of cytomegalovirus exposure and HLA in healthy donors. PCR primers comprised 60 Vbeta and 13 Jbeta primers. Sequencing was performed with immunoSEQ multiplex PCR; in TCRdb, only in-frame clones are kept and a portion is missing. The sample lists fewer than 200,000 clones, more than 70% occurring once. The sequencing input was PBMCs. All receptors derive from a woman between 50 and 59 years old in good health and CMV-seropositive.

The chain employs TRBV7-2 and TRBJ1-3; D is unresolved. The CDR3 length is 13 residues. Trimming shortened V by 5 bases and J by 4 bases, and 9 bases separated the two germline ends. Germline V gives CDR1 SGHTA, CDR2 FQGNSA. CDR3 in DNA: TGTGCCAGCAGCCCAGGTGGGGGAAACACCATATATTTT. The encoded protein is CASSPGGGNTIYF.

The CDR3 DNA reads TGTGCCAGCAGCGTAGGGGGGACAGGGCACGGAAACACCATATATTTT. It yields the protein CASSVGGTGHGNTIYF. The chain couples TRBV9 to TRBJ1-3, with 9 bases fitting TRBD1. CDR3 length: 16 amino acids. J was trimmed by 4 bases and V by 0 bases; bases with no gene match: 5. CDR1 and CDR2 from the germline V gene are SGDLS and YYNGEE.

In DNA, the CDR3 is TGCAGCGCCACCCTACAGGGTTTAGGGCTGTATGAGCAGTTCTTC. It translates to CSATLQGLGLYEQFF. The V gene is TRBV29-1, the J gene TRBJ2-1, with D tentatively TRBD1 (6 bases). The CDR3 extends over 15 amino acids. Germline lookup yields CDR1 SQVTM and CDR2 ANQGSEA. The ends were cut back, 7 bases at V and 8 bases at J, with 24 bases in the middle.

Sample share makes this clone medium-sized (0.01 to 0.1%). This chain uses TRBV4-3 with TRBJ1-1; 7 nucleotides line up with TRBD1. Trimming at V came to 5 bases and at J to 4 bases, leaving 13 bases not matched to a gene. Germline CDR1 and CDR2: LGHNA and YSLEER. This CDR3 is 16 amino acids long. The CDR3 DNA follows: TGCGCCAGCAGCACCCGCGCGACAGGGACCACCACTGAAGCTTTCTTT. Its protein product is CASSTRATGTTTEAFF.

The sample holds a few counts of this clone. The chain is built from TRBV4-2 and TRBJ2-7, with 8 nucleotides matching TRBD2. This CDR3 region has 15 residues. Germline V lookup: CDR1 LGHNA, CDR2 YNFKEQ. The V gene end was trimmed by 1 base and the J gene end by 6 bases; junction bases not matched to a gene: 8. CDR3 sequence: CASSQVASGSTEQYF. CDR3 nucleotide sequence: TGTGCCAGCAGCCAAGTCGCCAGCGGGAGCACCGAGCAGTACTTC.

V and J are TRBV13 and TRBJ1-1; tentatively, D is TRBD1 (5 bases). The CDR3 covers 13 residues. Germline CDR1 reads PRHDT; CDR2 reads FYEKMQ (reference sequence). Trimming took off 1 base at V and 11 bases at J, with 14 bases between the two ends. CDR3 protein: CASSLVGEGKAFF. CDR3 DNA sequence: TGTGCCAGCAGCTTAGTAGGGGAAGGAAAGGCTTTCTTT.

This rearrangement joins TRBV9 to TRBJ1-5, with D unresolved. CDR1 and CDR2 from the germline V gene are SGDLS and YYNGEE. This CDR3 comprises 14 residues. V was shortened by 4 bases and J by 3 bases, with 11 bases between the two germline ends. DNA for the CDR3: TGTGCCAGCAGCTCCCCAGGTACCAATCAGCCCCAGCATTTT. This codes for CASSSPGTNQPQHF.

With respect to this clone: Mismatch with germline at one junction end may stem from a read error. The genes are TRBV7-9 and TRBJ2-1; D is tentatively TRBD1 or TRBD2 (5 bases each). From germline, CDR1 is SEHNR and CDR2 FQNEAQ (reference sequence). The CDR3 covers 17 residues. The CDR3 here is CSSSLASGPSSYNEQFF. In DNA, the CDR3 is TGTTCCAGCAGCTTAGCGTCAGGGCCCAGCTCCTACAATGAGCAGTTCTTC.